Below, one T cell receptor beta chain is given with its context. The target antigen is unknown. This record belongs to a study of cytomegalovirus exposure and HLA in healthy donors. Whole-study context: Early released data comprised around 80 million unique TCRs from HLA-typed donors.

Findings of the study overall: Most likely, a cluster of highly shared sequence variants arose as a sequencing artifact. A list of roughly 160 TCR beta chains associated with cytomegalovirus was given. TCR sequences were mostly rare, though some public TCRs occurred in many donors.

Primers included in the PCR were 60 Vbeta and 13 Jbeta primers. TCRdb's copy holds only in-frame clones and misses some; the assay was immunoSEQ multiplex PCR. The sample lists 150,000 or so clones, approximately 71% occurring once. CDR3 length: 15 residues. V lost 2 bases and J lost 4, with 14 bases in between. The germline gives CDR1 SGHAT, CDR2 FQNNGV. Sequenced sample: PBMCs. This clonotype was sampled from a man aged 40-49 years in good health and CMV-seronegative. This chain links TRBV11-2 with TRBJ1-1, with a possible D match to TRBD1 (5 bases). CDR3 loop: CASSLWAGLRTEAFF. The CDR3, as DNA: TGTGCCAGCAGCTTATGGGCAGGGCTTCGCACTGAAGCTTTCTTT.